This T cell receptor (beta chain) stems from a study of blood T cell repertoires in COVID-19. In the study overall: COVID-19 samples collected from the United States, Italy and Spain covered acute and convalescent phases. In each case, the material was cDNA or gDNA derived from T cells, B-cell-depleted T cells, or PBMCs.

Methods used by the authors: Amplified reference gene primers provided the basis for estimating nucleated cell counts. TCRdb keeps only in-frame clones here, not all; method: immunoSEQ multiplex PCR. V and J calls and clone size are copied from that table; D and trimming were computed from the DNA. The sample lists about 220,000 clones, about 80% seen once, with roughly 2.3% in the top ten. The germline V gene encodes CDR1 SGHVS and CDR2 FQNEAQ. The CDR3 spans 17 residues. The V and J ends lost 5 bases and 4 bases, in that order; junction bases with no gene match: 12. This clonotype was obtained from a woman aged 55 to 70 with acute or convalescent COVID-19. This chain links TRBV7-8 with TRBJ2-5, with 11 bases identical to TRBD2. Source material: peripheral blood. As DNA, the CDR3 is TGTGCCAGCAGCAATTTAGCGGGGGGGCAGGTACCAGAGACCCAGTACTTC. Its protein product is CASSNLAGGQVPETQYF.